This T cell receptor (beta chain) was sequenced during a study of blood T cells in healthy people across ages. Notes on the study in general: Higher diversity, along with more naive CD4+ cells, distinguished long-lived donors from aged donors.

Germline CDR1 LGHNA, CDR2 YSLEER. There are 16 residues in the CDR3. Trimming stripped 0 bases from V and 2 bases from J, with 14 bases between. About this clonotype itself: What it binds is not known.

Using a J-beta primer mix together with a sample-barcoded 5' primer, a second PCR was run for roughly 7 to 11 cycles. In TCRdb, the 5' RACE reads were re-called with MiXCR into one record per CDR3 protein. The sample comprises under 700,000 distinct CDR3 sequences, 24% of which are singletons, and approximately 8.7% rests with the top ten. These data were also reused for a study on T cells of mothers and their children. This second report adds: Related and unrelated pairs show similar thymic shaping of TCR recombination output.

Sequencing input: blood. The clonotype originates from a boy aged 5-17 years in good health. The rearrangement joins TRBV4-3 to TRBJ2-7, with no clear D. CDR3 bases: TGCGCCAGCAGCCAAGAAAACGGTGAATTTCCCTACGAGCAGTACTTC. It translates to CASSQENGEFPYEQYF.